This T cell receptor beta chain was identified in a study of cytomegalovirus exposure and HLA in healthy donors. Study details: It was reported in a later analysis that the roughly 120 validation repertoires used the same platform as the approximately 670 first-cohort repertoires.

As for this clone: Its antigen remains unidentified.

The assay was immunoSEQ multiplex PCR, and TCRdb's table has in-frame clones only and misses some. The repertoire has roughly 150,000 clones, 70% to 90% of them found once; the top ten carry 2.5% to 3.5%. Findings and limits, study-wide: There were fewer than 200 TCR beta chains listed as cytomegalovirus-associated. There were a few CMV-associated chains whose specificity for CMV antigens was confirmed in vitro.

The CDR3 is made up of 16 amino acids. V lost 5 bases, J lost 1 base, and 18 bases lay in between. The germline V gene has CDR1 SEHNR and CDR2 FQNEAQ (reference sequence). The genes are TRBV7-9 and TRBJ2-7; no definite D call. The sample taken for sequencing was PBMCs. The receptor's source is a man younger than 35 in good health and CMV-seronegative. This CDR3 reads CASSPSPTTSSYEQYF. In DNA, the CDR3 is TGTGCCAGCAGCCCAAGCCCGACAACTTCTTCCTACGAGCAGTACTTC.